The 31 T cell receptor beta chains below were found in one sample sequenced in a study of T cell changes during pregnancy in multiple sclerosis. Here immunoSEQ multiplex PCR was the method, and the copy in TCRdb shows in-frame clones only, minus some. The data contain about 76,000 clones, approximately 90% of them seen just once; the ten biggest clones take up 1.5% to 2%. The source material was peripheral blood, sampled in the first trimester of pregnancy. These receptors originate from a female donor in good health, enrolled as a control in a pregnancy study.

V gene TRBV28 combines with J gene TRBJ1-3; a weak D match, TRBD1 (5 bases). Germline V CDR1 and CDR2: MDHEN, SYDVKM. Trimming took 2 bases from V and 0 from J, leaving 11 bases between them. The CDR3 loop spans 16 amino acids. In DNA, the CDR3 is TGTGCCAGCAGTTTAGCGGGGGTCAGCTCTGGAAACACCATATATTTT. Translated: CASSLAGVSSGNTIYF.

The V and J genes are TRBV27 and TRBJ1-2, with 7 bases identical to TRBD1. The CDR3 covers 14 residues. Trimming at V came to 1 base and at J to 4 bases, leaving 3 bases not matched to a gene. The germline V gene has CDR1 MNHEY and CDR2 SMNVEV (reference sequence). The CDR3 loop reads CASSLYGTAYGYTF. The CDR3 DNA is TGTGCCAGCAGTTTATACGGGACAGCCTATGGCTACACCTTC.

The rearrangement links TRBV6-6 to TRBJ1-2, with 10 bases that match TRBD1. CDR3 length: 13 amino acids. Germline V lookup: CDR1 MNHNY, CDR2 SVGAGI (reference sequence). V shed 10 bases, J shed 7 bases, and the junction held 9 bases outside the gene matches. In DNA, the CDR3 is TGTGCCACGCAGGGACAGGGGTTTTCTGGCTACACCTTC. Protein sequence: CATQGQGFSGYTF.

For the CDR3, the DNA is TGTGCCGCAGGGGGTCGCGGGGGGCCCGGGACCGTCTCCTACAATGAGCAGTTCTTC. Translation gives CAAGGRGGPGTVSYNEQFF. This chain connects TRBV19 to TRBJ2-1; D possibly corresponds to TRBD2 (8 bases). V gave up 11 bases and J gave up 0 bases, with 29 bases separating them. The CDR3 extends over 19 amino acids. Per germline, CDR1 LNHDA and CDR2 SQIVND (reference sequence).

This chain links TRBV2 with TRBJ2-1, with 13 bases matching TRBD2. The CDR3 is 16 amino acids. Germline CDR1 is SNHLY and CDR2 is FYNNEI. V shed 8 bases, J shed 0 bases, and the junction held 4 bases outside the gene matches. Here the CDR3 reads CASSRTSGSSYNEQFF. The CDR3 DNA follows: TGTGCCAGCTCCAGGACTAGCGGGAGCTCCTACAATGAGCAGTTCTTC. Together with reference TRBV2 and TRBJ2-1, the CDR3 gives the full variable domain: EPEVTQTPSHQVTQMGQEVILRCVPISNHLYFYWYRQILGQKVEFLVSFYNNEISEKSEIFDDQFSVERPDGSNFTLKIRSTKLEDSAMYFCASSRTSGSSYNEQFFGPGTRLTVL.

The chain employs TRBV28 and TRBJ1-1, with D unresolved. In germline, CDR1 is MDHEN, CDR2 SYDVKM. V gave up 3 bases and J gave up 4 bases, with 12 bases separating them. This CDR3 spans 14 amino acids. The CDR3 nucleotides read TGTGCCAGCAGTTTGAAGCAGGTCGGCACTGAAGCTTTCTTT. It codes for CASSLKQVGTEAFF.

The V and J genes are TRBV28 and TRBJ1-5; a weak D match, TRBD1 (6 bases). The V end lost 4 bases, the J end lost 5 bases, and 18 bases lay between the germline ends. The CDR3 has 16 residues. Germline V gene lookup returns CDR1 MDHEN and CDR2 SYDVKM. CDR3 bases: TGTGCCAGCAGTTCCCCCCGGCAGGGGCAAGATCAGCCCCAGCATTTT. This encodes CASSSPRQGQDQPQHF.

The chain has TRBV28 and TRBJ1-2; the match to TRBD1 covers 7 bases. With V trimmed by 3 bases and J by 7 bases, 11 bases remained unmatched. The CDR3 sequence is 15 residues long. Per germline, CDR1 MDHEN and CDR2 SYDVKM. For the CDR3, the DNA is TGTGCCAGCAGTTTCTCGGGACAGAAGGTGTTTGGCTACACCTTC. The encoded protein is CASSFSGQKVFGYTF.

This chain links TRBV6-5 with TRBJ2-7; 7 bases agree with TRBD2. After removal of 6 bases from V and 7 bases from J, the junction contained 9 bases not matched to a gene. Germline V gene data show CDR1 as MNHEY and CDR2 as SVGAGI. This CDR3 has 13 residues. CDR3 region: CASSPAGSNEQYF. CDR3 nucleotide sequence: TGTGCCAGCAGCCCAGCGGGGTCGAATGAGCAGTACTTC.

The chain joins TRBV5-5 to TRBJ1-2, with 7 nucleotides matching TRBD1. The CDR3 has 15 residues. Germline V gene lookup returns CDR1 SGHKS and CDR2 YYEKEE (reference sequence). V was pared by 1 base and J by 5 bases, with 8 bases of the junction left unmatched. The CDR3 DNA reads TGTGCCAGCAGCTTGACGACGGGGGACAGATATGGCTACACCTTC. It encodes CASSLTTGDRYGYTF.

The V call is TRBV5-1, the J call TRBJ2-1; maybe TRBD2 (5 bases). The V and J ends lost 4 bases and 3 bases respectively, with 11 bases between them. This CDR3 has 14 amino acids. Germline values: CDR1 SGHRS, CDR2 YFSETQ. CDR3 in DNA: TGCGCCAGCAGCACCGGACTGAACTACAATGAGCAGTTCTTC. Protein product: CASSTGLNYNEQFF.

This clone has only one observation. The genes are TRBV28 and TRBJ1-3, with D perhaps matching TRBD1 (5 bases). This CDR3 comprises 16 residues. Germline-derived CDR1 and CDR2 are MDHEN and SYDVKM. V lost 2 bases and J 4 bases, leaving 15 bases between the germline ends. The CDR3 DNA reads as TGTGCCAGCAGTTTAGGGGGGTCCCCCCCCGGAAACACCATATATTTT. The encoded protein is CASSLGGSPPGNTIYF.

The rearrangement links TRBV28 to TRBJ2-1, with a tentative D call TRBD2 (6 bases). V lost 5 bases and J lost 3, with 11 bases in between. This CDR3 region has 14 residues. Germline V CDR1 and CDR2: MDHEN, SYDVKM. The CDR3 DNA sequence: TGTGCCAGCAGTCCAGGGACTTTCTACAATGAGCAGTTCTTC. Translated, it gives CASSPGTFYNEQFF.

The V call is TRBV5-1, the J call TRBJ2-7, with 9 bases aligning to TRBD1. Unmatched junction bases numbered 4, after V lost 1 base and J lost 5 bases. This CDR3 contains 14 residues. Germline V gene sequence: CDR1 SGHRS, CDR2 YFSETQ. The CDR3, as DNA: TGCGCCAGCAGCTTGAGCGGACAGGGGAACGAGCAGTACTTC. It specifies CASSLSGQGNEQYF.

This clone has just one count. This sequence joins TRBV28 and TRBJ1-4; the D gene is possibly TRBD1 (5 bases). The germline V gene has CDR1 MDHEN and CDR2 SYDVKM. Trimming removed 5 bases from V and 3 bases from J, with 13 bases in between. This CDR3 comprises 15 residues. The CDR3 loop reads CASSPTGGSNEKLFF. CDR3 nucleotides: TGTGCCAGCAGTCCGACCGGGGGTTCTAATGAAAAACTGTTTTTT.

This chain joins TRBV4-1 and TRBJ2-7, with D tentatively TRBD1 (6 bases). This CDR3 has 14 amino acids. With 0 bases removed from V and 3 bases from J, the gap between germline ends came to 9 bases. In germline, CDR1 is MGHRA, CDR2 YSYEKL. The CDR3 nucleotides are TGCGCCAGCAGCCAAGACCCCAGGGGCTACGAGCAGTACTTC. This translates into CASSQDPRGYEQYF.

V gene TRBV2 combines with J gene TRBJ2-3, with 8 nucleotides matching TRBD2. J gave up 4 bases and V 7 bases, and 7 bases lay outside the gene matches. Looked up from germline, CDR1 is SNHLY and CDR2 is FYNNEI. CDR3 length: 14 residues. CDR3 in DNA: TGTGCCAGCATGAAGCGGGAGATACCAGATACGCAGTATTTT. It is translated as CASMKREIPDTQYF.

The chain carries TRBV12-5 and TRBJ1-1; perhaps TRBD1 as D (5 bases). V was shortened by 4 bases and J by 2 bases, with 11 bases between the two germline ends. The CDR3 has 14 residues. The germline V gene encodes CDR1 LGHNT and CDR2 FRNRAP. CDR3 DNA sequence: TGTGCTAGTGGTTACGGAGGGGTTAACACTGAAGCTTTCTTT. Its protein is CASGYGGVNTEAFF.

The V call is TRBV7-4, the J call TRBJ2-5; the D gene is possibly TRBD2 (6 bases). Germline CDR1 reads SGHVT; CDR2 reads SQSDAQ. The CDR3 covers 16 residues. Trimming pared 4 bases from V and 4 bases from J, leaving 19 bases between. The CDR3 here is CASSSAPGDTGETQYF. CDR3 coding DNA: TGTGCCAGCAGCTCAGCGCCGGGAGATACTGGAGAGACCCAGTACTTC. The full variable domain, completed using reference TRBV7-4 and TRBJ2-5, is GAGVSQSPRYKVAKRGRDVALRCDSISGHVTLYWYRQTLGQGSEVLTYSQSDAQRDKSGRPSGRFSAERPERSVSTLKIQRTEQGDSAVYLCASSSAPGDTGETQYFGPGTRLLVL.

In nucleotides, the CDR3 is TGTGCCATCAGTGGGTCGGGCCATGAGCAGTTCTTC. As protein: CAISGSGHEQFF. The chain combines TRBV10-3 with TRBJ2-1; D unresolved. Per germline, CDR1 ENHRY and CDR2 SYGVKD. Trimming shortened V by 4 bases and J by 8 bases, and 9 bases separated the two germline ends. This CDR3 contains 12 residues.

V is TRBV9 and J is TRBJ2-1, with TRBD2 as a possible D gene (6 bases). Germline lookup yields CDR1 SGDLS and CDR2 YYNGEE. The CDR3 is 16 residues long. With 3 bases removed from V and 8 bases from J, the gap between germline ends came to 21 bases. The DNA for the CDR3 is TGTGCCAGCAGCGCGGCGACTAGGCCGATAAGAGATGAGCAGTTCTTC. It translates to CASSAATRPIRDEQFF.

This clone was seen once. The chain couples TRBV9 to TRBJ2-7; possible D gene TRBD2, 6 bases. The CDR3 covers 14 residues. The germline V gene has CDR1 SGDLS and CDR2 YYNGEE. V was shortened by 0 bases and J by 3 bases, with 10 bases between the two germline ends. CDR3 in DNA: TGTGCCAGCAGCGTAGGTGGGACTTACTACGAGCAGTACTTC. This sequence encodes CASSVGGTYYEQYF.

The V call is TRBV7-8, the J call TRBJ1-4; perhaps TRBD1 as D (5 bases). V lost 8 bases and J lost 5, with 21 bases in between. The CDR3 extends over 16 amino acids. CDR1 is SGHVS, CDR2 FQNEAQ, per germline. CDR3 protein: CASLESTVRGNEKLFF. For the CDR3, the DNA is TGTGCCAGCCTCGAGAGCACGGTACGGGGGAATGAAAAACTGTTTTTT.

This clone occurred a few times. The CDR3 loop reads CASSMDRGLGNTEAFF. Written as DNA, the CDR3 is TGTGCCAGTAGCATGGACAGGGGGCTTGGGAACACTGAAGCTTTCTTT. The genes are TRBV19 and TRBJ1-1, with TRBD1 matching over 11 bases. Trimming at V came to 6 bases and at J to 1 base, leaving 7 bases not matched to a gene. The length of the CDR3 is 16 residues. Germline V gene data show CDR1 as LNHDA and CDR2 as SQIVND (reference sequence). The whole variable domain, remainder taken from reference TRBV19 and TRBJ1-1, is DGGITQSPKYLFRKEGQNVTLSCEQNLNHDAMYWYRQDPGQGLRLIYYSQIVNDFQKGDIAEGYSVSREKKESFPLTVTSAQKNPTAFYLCASSMDRGLGNTEAFFGQGTRLTVV.

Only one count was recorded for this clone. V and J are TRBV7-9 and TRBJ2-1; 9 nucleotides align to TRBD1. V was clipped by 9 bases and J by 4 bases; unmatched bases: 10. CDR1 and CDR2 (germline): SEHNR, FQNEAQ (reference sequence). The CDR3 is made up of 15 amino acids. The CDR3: CASKNRDREYNEQFF. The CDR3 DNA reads TGTGCCAGTAAAAACCGGGACAGGGAGTACAATGAGCAGTTCTTC.

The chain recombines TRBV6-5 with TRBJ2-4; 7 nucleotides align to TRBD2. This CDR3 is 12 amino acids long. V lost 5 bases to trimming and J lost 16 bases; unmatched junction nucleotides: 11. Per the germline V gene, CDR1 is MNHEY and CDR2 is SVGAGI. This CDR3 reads CASSQAGEVEYF. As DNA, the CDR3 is TGTGCCAGCAGTCAGGCGGGAGAGGTGGAATACTTC.

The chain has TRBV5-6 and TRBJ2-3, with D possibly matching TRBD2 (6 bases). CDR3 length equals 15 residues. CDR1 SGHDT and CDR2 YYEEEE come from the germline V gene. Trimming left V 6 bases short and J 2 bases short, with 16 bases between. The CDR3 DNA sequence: TGTGCCAGCATCCTGGTTGGGCGGGACACAGATACGCAGTATTTT. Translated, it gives CASILVGRDTDTQYF.

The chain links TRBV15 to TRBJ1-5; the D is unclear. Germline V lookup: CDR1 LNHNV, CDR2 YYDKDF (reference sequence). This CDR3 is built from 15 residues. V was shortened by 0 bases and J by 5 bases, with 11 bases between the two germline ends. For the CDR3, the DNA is TGTGCCACCAGCAGAGATCAGTTTTTCCATCAGCCCCAGCATTTT. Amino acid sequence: CATSRDQFFHQPQHF.

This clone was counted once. CDR3 sequence reads: CASSVGEGLVNEQFF. CDR3 coding DNA: TGTGCCAGCAGTGTGGGGGAGGGCCTCGTCAATGAGCAGTTCTTC. The chain recombines TRBV2 with TRBJ2-1, with TRBD2 matching over 7 bases. Germline V gene lookup returns CDR1 SNHLY and CDR2 FYNNEI. V dropped 4 bases and J dropped 6; count of bases not matched to a gene: 9. This CDR3 is 15 amino acids long.

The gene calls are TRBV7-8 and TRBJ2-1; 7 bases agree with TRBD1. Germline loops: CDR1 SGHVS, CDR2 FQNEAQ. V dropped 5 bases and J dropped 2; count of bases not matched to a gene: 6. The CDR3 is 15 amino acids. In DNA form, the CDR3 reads TGTGCCAGCAGCCCCGGACAGGCTACCTACAATGAGCAGTTCTTC. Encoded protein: CASSPGQATYNEQFF.

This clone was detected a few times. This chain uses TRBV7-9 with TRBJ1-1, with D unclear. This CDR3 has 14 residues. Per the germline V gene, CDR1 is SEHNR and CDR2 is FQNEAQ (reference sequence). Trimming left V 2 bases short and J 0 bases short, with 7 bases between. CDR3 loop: CASSLSRLNTEAFF. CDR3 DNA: TGTGCCAGCAGCTTAAGCCGCTTGAACACTGAAGCTTTCTTT.